The subject of this entry is one T cell receptor (beta chain). The sample comes from a study of cytomegalovirus exposure and HLA in healthy donors. Researchers ran the PCR with 60 Vbeta and 13 Jbeta primers. Method: immunoSEQ multiplex PCR; TCRdb's copy keeps in-frame clones and lacks some. This sample contains 100,000 to 150,000 clones. The germline V gene has CDR1 MNHEY and CDR2 SMNVEV (reference sequence). V was cut by 6 bases and J by 7 bases, with 15 bases left in between. The CDR3 spans 13 residues. This sequence joins TRBV27 and TRBJ1-2; possibly TRBD1 for D (6 bases). The specimen sequenced was PBMCs. The sequence was collected from a woman in her 40s in good health and CMV-seronegative. CDR3 bases: TGTGCCAGCAGCCCCGGTAGGACAGTTGGCTACACCTTC. Protein: CASSPGRTVGYTF.